The 5 T cell receptor beta chains below all came from one sample that was sequenced in a study of T cell responses to AZD1222 COVID-19 vaccine. Libraries were prepared by immunoSEQ multiplex PCR; TCRdb keeps only in-frame clonotypes and omits some of them. The sample carries around 100,000 clones, about 83% recorded once. The source was peripheral blood, collected on day 0 of AZD1222 vaccination. These receptors all stem from an adult in good health.

The DNA for the CDR3 is TGTGCCAGCAGCCAAGTTCCGGGTTTAGATGGCTACACCTTC. It encodes CASSQVPGLDGYTF. This chain connects TRBV14 to TRBJ1-2; D remains ambiguous. V was shortened by 1 base and J by 6 bases, with 12 bases between the two germline ends. Germline V CDR1 and CDR2: SGHDN, FVKESK. The CDR3 runs 14 residues.

The gene calls are TRBV7-8 and TRBJ1-6; D is ambiguous. The CDR3 runs to 14 residues. The V gene lost 2 bases and the J gene lost 5 bases, with 7 bases spanning the gap. Germline assignment: CDR1 SGHVS and CDR2 FQNEAQ. Here the CDR3 DNA reads TGTGCCAGCAGCTTACGGGTGAATAATTCACCCCTCCACTTT. Residues: CASSLRVNNSPLHF. The full variable domain, completed using reference TRBV7-8 and TRBJ1-6, is GAGVSQSPRYKVAKRGQDVALRCDPISGHVSLFWYQQALGQGPEFLTYFQNEAQLDKSGLPSDRFFAERPEGSVSTLKIQRTQQEDSAVYLCASSLRVNNSPLHFGNGTRLTVT.

The chain couples TRBV5-6 to TRBJ1-2; 7 bases fit TRBD1. The CDR3 runs to 13 residues. V lost 3 bases, J lost 5 bases, and 4 bases stayed unmatched. CDR1 and CDR2 from the germline V gene are SGHDT and YYEEEE. Written as DNA, the CDR3 is TGTGCCAGCAGCTGGGGACAGACGTATGGCTACACCTTC. It is translated as CASSWGQTYGYTF.

The genes are TRBV7-2 and TRBJ2-1, with D perhaps being TRBD1 or TRBD2 (5 bases each). V lost 8 bases and J lost 8, with 22 bases in between. The CDR3 extends over 15 amino acids. Germline CDR1 reads SGHTA; CDR2 reads FQGNSA. CDR3 sequence: CASSPRGRGQDEQFF. CDR3 in DNA: TGTGCCAGCTCCCCAAGGGGCCGGGGCCAGGATGAGCAGTTCTTC.

This rearrangement joins TRBV27 to TRBJ1-3; D perhaps matches TRBD1 (5 bases). This CDR3 region has 15 residues. CDR1 and CDR2 from the germline V gene are MNHEY and SMNVEV (reference sequence). Trimming pared 5 bases from V and 0 bases from J, leaving 11 bases between. This CDR3 is CASSRGGSSGNTIYF. CDR3 sequence (DNA): TGTGCCAGCAGTCGGGGCGGGAGCTCTGGAAACACCATATATTTT.